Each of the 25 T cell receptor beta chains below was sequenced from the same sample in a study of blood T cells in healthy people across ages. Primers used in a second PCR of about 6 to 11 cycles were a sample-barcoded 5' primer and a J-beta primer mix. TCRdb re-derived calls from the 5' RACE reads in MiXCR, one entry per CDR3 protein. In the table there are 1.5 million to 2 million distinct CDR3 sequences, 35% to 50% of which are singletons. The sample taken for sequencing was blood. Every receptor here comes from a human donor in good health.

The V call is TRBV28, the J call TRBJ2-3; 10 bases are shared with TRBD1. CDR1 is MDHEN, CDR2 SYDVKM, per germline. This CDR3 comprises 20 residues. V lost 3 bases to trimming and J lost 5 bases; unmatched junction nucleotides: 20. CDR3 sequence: CASSFHSGTGVIRRGDTQYF. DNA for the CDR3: TGTGCCAGCAGTTTTCATAGTGGGACAGGGGTAATAAGGCGCGGAGATACGCAGTATTTT.

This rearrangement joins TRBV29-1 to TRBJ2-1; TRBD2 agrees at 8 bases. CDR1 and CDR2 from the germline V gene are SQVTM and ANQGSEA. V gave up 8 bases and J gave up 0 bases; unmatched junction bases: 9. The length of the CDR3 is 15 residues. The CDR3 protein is CSPGGGPSSYNEQFF. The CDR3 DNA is TGCAGCCCCGGGGGGGGGCCGAGCTCCTACAATGAGCAGTTCTTC.

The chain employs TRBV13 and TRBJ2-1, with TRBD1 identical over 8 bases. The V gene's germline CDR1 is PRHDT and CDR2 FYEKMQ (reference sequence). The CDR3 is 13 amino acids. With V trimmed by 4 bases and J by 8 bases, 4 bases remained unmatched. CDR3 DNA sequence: TGTGCCAGCAGCTCCTACAGGGGGGATGAGCAGTTCTTC. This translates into CASSSYRGDEQFF.

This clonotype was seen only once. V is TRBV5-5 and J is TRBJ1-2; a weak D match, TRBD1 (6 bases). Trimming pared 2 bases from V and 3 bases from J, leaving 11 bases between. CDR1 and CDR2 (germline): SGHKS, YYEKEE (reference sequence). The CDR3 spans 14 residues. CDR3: CASSFRGSDYGYTF. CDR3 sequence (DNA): TGTGCCAGCAGCTTCAGGGGATCAGACTATGGCTACACCTTC.

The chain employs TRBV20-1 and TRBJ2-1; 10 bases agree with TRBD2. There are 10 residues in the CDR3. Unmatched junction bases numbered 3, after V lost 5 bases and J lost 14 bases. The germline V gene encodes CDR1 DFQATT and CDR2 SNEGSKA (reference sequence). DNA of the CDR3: TGCAGTGCTTTAGCGGGGGGAGAGTTCTTC. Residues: CSALAGGEFF.

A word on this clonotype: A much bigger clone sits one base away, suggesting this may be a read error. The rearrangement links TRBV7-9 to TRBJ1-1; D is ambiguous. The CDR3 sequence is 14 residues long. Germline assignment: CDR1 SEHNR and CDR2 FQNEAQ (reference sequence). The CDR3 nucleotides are TGTGCCAGCAGCTTATTGATGGTGAAAACTGAAGCTTTCTTT. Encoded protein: CASSLLMVKTEAFF.

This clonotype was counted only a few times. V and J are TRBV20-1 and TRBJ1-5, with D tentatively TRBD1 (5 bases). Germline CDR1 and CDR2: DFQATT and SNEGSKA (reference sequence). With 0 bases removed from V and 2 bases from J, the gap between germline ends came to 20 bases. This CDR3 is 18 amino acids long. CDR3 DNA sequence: TGCAGTGCTAGAGAGAGACAGTTTACGAAGTTAGGCAATCAGCCCCAGCATTTT. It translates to CSARERQFTKLGNQPQHF.

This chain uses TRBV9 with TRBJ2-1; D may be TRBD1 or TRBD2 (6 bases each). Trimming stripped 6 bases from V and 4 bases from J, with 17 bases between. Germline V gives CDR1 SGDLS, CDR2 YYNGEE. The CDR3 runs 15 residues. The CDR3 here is CASTPTGGPYNEQFF. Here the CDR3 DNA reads TGTGCCAGCACCCCCACTGGGGGGCCGTACAATGAGCAGTTCTTC. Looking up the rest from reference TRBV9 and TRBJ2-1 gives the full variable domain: DSGVTQTPKHLITATGQRVTLRCSPRSGDLSVYWYQQSLDQGLQFLIQYYNGEERAKGNILERFSAQQFPDLHSELNLSSLELGDSALYFCASTPTGGPYNEQFFGPGTRLTVL.

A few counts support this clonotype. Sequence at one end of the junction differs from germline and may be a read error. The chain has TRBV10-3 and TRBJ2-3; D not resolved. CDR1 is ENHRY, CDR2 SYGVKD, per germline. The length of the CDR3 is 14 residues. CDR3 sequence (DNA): TGTGCCGTCAGTGAGGCGTACCGCACAGATACGCAGTATTTT. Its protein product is CAVSEAYRTDTQYF.

CDR3 in DNA: TGTGCCAGCAGCTTAGCCGAGGTGGGCTACCAAGAGACCCAGTACTTC. Protein sequence: CASSLAEVGYQETQYF. The chain uses TRBV7-9 and TRBJ2-5; D is unclear. CDR1 and CDR2 from the germline V gene are SEHNR and FQNEAQ (reference sequence). This CDR3 spans 16 amino acids. Trimming stripped 0 bases from V and 0 bases from J, with 11 bases between. Full variable domain (rest looked up from reference TRBV7-9 and TRBJ2-5): DTGVSQNPRHKITKRGQNVTFRCDPISEHNRLYWYRQTLGQGPEFLTYFQNEAQLEKSRLLSDRFSAERPKGSFSTLEIQRTEQGDSAMYLCASSLAEVGYQETQYFGPGTRLLVL.

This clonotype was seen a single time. Here the CDR3 DNA reads TGTGCCAGCAGTTTCCAGGGGGCGGTAGGTCAGCCCCAGCATTTT. It is translated as CASSFQGAVGQPQHF. The chain has TRBV12-3 or TRBV12-4 and TRBJ1-5, with 8 bases aligning to TRBD1. V gave up 3 bases and J gave up 6 bases; unmatched junction bases: 7. The CDR3 loop spans 15 amino acids.

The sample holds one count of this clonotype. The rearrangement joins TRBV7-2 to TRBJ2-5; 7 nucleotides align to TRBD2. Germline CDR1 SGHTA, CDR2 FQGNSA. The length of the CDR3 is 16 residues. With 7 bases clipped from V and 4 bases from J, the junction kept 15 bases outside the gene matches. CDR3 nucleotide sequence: TGTGCCAGCAACCTAGAGGCTAGCGGAGTGGTAGAGACCCAGTACTTC. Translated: CASNLEASGVVETQYF.

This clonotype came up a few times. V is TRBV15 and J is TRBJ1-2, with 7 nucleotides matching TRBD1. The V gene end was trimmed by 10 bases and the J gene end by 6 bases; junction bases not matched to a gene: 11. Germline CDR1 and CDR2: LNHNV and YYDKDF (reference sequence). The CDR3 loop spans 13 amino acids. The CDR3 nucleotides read TGTGCCATTCAGGGGGGGTACAATGATGGCTACACCTTC. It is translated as CAIQGGYNDGYTF.

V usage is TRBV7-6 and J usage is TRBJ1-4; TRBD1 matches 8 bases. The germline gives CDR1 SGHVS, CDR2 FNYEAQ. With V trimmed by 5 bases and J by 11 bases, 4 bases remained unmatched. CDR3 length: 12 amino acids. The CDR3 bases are TGTGCCAGCAGCGGACAGGGTTTGAAACTGTTTTTT. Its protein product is CASSGQGLKLFF.

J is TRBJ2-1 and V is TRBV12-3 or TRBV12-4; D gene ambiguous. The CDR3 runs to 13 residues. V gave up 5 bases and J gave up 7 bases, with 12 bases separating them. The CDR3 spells CASSPGSWNEQFF. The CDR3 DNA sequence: TGTGCCAGCAGTCCGGGCAGTTGGAATGAGCAGTTCTTC.

The CDR3 here is CASMAGEGEAFF. The CDR3 DNA follows: TGTGCCAGCATGGCGGGGGAGGGTGAAGCTTTCTTT. The chain links TRBV6-5 to TRBJ1-1; D is perhaps TRBD1 (5 bases). The CDR3 covers 12 residues. Per germline, CDR1 MNHEY and CDR2 SVGAGI. The V end was cut by 7 bases, the J end by 7 bases, with 13 bases between.

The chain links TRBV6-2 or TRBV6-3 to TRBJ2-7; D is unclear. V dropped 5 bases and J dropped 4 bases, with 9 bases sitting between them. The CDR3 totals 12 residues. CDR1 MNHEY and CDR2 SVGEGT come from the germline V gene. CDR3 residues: CASSLFLYEQYF. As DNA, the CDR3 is TGTGCCAGCAGTCTATTCCTTTACGAGCAGTACTTC.

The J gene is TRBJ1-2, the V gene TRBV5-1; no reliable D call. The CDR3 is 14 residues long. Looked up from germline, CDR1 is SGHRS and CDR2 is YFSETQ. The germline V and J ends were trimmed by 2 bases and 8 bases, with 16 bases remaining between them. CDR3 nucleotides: TGCGCCAGCAGCTTTCGGTTTAGAGAGAGGGGCTACACCTTC. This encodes CASSFRFRERGYTF.

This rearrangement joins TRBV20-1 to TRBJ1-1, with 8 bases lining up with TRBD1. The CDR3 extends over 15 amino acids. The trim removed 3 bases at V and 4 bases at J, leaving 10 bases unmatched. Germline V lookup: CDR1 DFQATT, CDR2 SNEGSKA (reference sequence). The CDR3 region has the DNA TGCAGTGCTAGGCCCGGCAGGGGGCTCAGCACTGAAGCTTTCTTT. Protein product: CSARPGRGLSTEAFF.

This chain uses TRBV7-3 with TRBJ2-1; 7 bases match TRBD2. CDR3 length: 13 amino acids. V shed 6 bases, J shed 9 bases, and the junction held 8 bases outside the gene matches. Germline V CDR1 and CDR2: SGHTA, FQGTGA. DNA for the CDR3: TGTGCCAGCAGATACGGGACTAACGGTGAGCAGTTCTTC. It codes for CASRYGTNGEQFF.

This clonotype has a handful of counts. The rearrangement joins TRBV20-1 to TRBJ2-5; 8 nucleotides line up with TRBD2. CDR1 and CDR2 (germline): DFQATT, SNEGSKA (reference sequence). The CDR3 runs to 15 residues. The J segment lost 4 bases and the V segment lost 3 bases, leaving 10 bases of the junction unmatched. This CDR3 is CSASRLAGNGETQYF. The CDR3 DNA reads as TGCAGTGCTAGCAGGCTAGCGGGCAATGGAGAGACCCAGTACTTC.

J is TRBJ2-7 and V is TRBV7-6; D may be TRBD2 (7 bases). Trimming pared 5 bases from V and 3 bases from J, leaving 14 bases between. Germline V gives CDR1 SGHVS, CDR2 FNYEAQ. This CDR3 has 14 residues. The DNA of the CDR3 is TGTGCCAGCAGCGATGAGGGGGGGGGCTACGAGCAGTACTTC. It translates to CASSDEGGGYEQYF.

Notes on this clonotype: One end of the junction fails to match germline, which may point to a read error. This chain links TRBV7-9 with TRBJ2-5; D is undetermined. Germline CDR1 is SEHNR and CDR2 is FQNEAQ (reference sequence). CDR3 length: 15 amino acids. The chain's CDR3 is CSSSLVRMDNSALYF. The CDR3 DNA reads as TGTTCCAGCAGCTTAGTTCGTATGGATAACTCGGCCTTGTACTTC.

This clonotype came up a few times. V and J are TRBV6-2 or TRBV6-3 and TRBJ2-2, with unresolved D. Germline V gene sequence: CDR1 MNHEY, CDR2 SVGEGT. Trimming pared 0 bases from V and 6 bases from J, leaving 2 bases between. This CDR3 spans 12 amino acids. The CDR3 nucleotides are TGTGCCAGCAGTTACTCGGCCGGGGAGCTGTTTTTT. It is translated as CASSYSAGELFF.

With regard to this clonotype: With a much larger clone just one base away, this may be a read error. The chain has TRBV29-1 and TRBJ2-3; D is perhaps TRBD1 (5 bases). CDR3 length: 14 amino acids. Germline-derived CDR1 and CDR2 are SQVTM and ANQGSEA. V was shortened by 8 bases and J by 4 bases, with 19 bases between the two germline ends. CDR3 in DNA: TGCAGCACCACGGACATGGTCGGGTCAGATACGCAGTATTTT. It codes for CSTTDMVGSDTQYF.